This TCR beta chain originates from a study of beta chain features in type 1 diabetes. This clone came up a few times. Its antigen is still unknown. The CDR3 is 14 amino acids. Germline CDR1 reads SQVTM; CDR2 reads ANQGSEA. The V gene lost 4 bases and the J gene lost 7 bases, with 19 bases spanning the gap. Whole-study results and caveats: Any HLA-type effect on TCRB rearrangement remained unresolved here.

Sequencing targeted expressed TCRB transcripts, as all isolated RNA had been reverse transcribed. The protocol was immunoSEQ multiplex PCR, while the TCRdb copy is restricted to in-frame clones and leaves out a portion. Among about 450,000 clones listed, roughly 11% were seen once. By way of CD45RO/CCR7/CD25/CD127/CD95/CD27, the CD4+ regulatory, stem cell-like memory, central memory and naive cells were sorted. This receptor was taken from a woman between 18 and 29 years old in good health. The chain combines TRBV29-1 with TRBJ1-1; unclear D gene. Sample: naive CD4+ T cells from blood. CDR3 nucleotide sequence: TGCAGCGTTGCATGGGGAGGCCCCTTACTTGAAGCTTTCTTT. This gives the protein CSVAWGGPLLEAFF.